This T cell receptor (beta chain) was sequenced in a study of CD8+ T cells in alopecia areata (dated by TCRdb to 2017 to 2018). In terms of the full investigation: The treated patients took part in an open-label pilot trial in which moderate-to-severe alopecia areata was treated with oral tofacitinib at 5 to 10 mg twice daily. High-throughput TCRbeta sequencing was used to examine T cell clonal expansion in alopecia areata in both the C3H/HeJ mouse model and human patients. RNA came from the PAXgene miRNA kit for fixed scalp, the miRNeasy kit for PBMCs, and the RNeasy kit for mouse skin. Tofacitinib-treated patients had biopsies at baseline and at 4 and 24 weeks of treatment, with a later scalp biopsy in several patients. Tofacitinib was given for 6 to 18 months, followed by 6 months of follow-up off drug to assess delayed response and recurrence. TCRbeta CDR3 regions were amplified by immunoSEQ multiplex PCR using 35 Vbeta forward and 13 Jbeta reverse primers. Scalp clonality was compared across normal scalp (n=4), patchy alopecia areata scalp (n=8), and alopecia totalis/universalis scalp (n=8). Scalp tissue and sorted CD4+ and CD8+ peripheral blood T cells from patchy and totalis/universalis alopecia areata patients and from healthy controls were covered by human TCRbeta sequencing.

The cysteine opens and the phenylalanine closes a CDR3 of 15 amino acids. Just the 45-base CDR3 DNA is kept, in frame starting at base 1. In the germline V gene (reference sequence), CDR1 corresponds to SGHNT and CDR2 to YYREEE. Relative to germline, V is missing 2 bases and J is missing 3 bases, with 7 bases of the junction outside any gene match. The sample's time point label is to be understood as: baseline before oral tofacitinib. Peripheral blood and lesional scalp punch biopsies were obtained from patients with alopecia areata. PBMCs were isolated by density centrifugation and stained for CD3, CD4 and CD8, after which CD4+ and CD8+ T cells were sorted on a FACSAria. The library came from the immunoSEQ multiplex PCR assay. To provide template for TCR sequencing, every sample had RNA extracted and reverse transcribed into cDNA. SuperScript III was used to make first-strand cDNA, primed with a 2:1 mix of oligo-dT and random hexamers. A synthetic immune receptor repertoire was used to measure amplification bias, and any remaining bias was corrected computationally. On the study's bioinformatics: Raw reads were preprocessed to remove errors, and CDR3 was defined by IMGT conventions from the conserved cysteine to phenylalanine. Clonality was computed as 1 minus the Shannon entropy, with the entropy normalized by log2 of the number of productive unique TCRs. CD4 or CD8 identity of scalp clones was inferred by cross-referencing scalp TCRbeta sequences with sorted blood CD4 and CD8 repertoires. The clones in this table, taken by TCRdb from immuneACCESS, are in-frame only. Not every clone is retained; where verified, under half of the shortfall comes from an unresolved V gene, and the cause of the rest is unknown. V and J calls and clone size are given by that table; D and trimming were obtained from the DNA. Present in this sample are 140,000 to 150,000 clones, roughly 46% of which were seen just once. The ten largest clones represent 0.95% to 1% of the sample.

General conclusions and limits of the study: Scalp TCR repertoire analysis is complicated because resident alphabeta T cells in normal human skin are also sequenced, whereas mouse skin is dominated by gammadelta T cells. Shared TCR sequences between patients were less evident than in mice, which may be partly attributable to HLA diversity in the patient population. Lesional scalp, especially in alopecia totalis/universalis, showed higher clonality and more expanded CD8+ clones than normal scalp, suggesting antigenic drive.

In its sample, this clone was seen a few times. Its antigen target is currently unknown. Base qualities are not recorded, but no much larger clone differs from it by a single base. This TCR was sampled from a human donor with alopecia areata. This receptor chain uses TRBV5-4 and TRBJ2-7; 8 nucleotides in the junction match TRBD2. Sequencing used CD4+ T cells sorted from blood, obtained at week 0. The CDR3 protein sequence reads: CASSFTGRALYEQYF. The DNA is as follows: TGTGCCAGCAGCTTTACCGGGAGGGCCCTCTACGAGCAGTACTTC.